This T cell receptor beta chain was documented in a study of T cell repertoires in cytomegalovirus infection. Study-level information: CMV infection plus the matching HLA type was flagged by public TCR beta signatures. Study findings and constraints: Cumulative frequency of public TCR beta families picked out carriers of CMV plus the relevant HLA. HLA-C-restricted CMV-specific TCR beta clonotypes were dominant in the ex vivo response.

This clonotype was recorded at least ten times. Its antigen is not known. Each CDR3 protein gets one entry after TCRdb re-called the reads with MiXCR. Here the sample spans 65,000 to 90,000 distinct CDR3 sequences, around 3.5% being singletons. The clonotype was recovered from a human donor in good health (CMV status not recorded). Some clones in this sample may be carry-over from other donors' samples. The sequenced material came from PBMCs.

This CDR3 reads CASRSGQEVNEQYF. CDR3 DNA sequence: TGTGCCAGCAGATCGGGACAGGAGGTAAACGAGCAGTACTTC. The V and J genes are TRBV28 and TRBJ2-7, with 8 bases fitting TRBD1. V trimming: 6 bases; J trimming: 5 bases; junction bases outside the gene matches: 9. Germline V gene data show CDR1 as MDHEN and CDR2 as SYDVKM. The CDR3 is 14 amino acids.